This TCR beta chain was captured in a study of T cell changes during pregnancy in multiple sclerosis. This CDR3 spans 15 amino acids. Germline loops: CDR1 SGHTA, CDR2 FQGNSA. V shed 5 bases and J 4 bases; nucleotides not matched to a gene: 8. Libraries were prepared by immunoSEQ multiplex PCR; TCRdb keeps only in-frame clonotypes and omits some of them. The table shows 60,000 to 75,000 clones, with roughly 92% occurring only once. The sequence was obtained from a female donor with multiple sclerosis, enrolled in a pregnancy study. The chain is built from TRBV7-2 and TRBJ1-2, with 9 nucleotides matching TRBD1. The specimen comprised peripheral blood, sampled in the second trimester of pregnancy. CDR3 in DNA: TGTGCCAGCAGCCCTCTGGGACAGGGAACCTATGGCTACACCTTC. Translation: CASSPLGQGTYGYTF.